Listed below are T cell receptor beta chains from one sample, sequenced in a study of blood T cell repertoires in COVID-19. Repertoires were generated with immunoSEQ multiplex PCR, while TCRdb's copy carries only in-frame clones and drops some. Among approximately 350,000 clones listed, about 90% were seen once. Sample: peripheral blood. These receptors all come from a woman aged 18-30 years who had recovered from COVID-19. Both conserved end residues are part of each CDR3. The order of the fields is V gene, clone size, D gene, J gene, CDR3 DNA, CDR3 protein. The D gene is left open where the match is weak. Rows give clone size only sometimes, using once, few, many, or a class for an expanded clone.

v_gene: TRBV24-1; abundance: once; d_gene: TRBD1; j_gene: TRBJ2-2; CDR3nt: TGTGCCACCAGTGATTTGTCACAGGGGACCGGGGAGCTGTTTTTT; CDR3aa: CATSDLSQGTGELFF
v_gene: TRBV4-3; abundance: -; d_gene: TRBD2; j_gene: TRBJ2-1; CDR3nt: TGCGCCAGCAGCCAACTAGCGGGAAGTAACAATGAGCAGTTCTTC; CDR3aa: CASSQLAGSNNEQFF
v_gene: TRBV29-1; abundance: -; d_gene: TRBD2; j_gene: TRBJ2-3; CDR3nt: TGCAGCGTTGAAGGCGGGAGAAGGGCAGATACGCAGTATTTT; CDR3aa: CSVEGGRRADTQYF
v_gene: TRBV9; abundance: -; d_gene: -; j_gene: TRBJ1-5; CDR3nt: TGTGCCAGCAGCGTAGGTACAGGCAATCAGCCCCAGCATTTT; CDR3aa: CASSVGTGNQPQHF
v_gene: TRBV7-6; abundance: -; d_gene: -; j_gene: TRBJ1-3; CDR3nt: TGTGCCAGCAGCCCCGCCGGACATTACTCTGGAAACACCATATATTTT; CDR3aa: CASSPAGHYSGNTIYF
v_gene: TRBV11-2; abundance: -; d_gene: TRBD2; j_gene: TRBJ2-3; CDR3nt: TGTGCCAGCAGCCTGTCCCCGGGACTAGCGGGAGTGCCAGATACGCAGTATTTT; CDR3aa: CASSLSPGLAGVPDTQYF
v_gene: TRBV5-1; abundance: few; d_gene: -; j_gene: TRBJ2-1; CDR3nt: TGCGCCAGCAGGGGGGGTCTCGACAATGAGCAGTTCTTC; CDR3aa: CASRGGLDNEQFF
v_gene: TRBV5-5; abundance: -; d_gene: -; j_gene: TRBJ1-4; CDR3nt: TGTGCCAGCAGCCCCCTCGCAACTAATGAAAAACTGTTTTTT; CDR3aa: CASSPLATNEKLFF
v_gene: TRBV29-1; abundance: -; d_gene: TRBD1; j_gene: TRBJ1-2; CDR3nt: TGCAGCGTTGAACCCCGGGACAGGGTCGGCTACACCTTC; CDR3aa: CSVEPRDRVGYTF
v_gene: TRBV5-4; abundance: -; d_gene: -; j_gene: TRBJ1-6; CDR3nt: TGTGCCAGCAGCTCCACCTATAATTCACCCCTCCACTTT; CDR3aa: CASSSTYNSPLHF
v_gene: TRBV10-3; abundance: -; d_gene: TRBD1; j_gene: TRBJ1-2; CDR3nt: TGTGCCATCAGTGTGACAGGGGGCAATGGCTACACCTTC; CDR3aa: CAISVTGGNGYTF
v_gene: TRBV30; abundance: -; d_gene: TRBD1; j_gene: TRBJ1-2; CDR3nt: TGTGCCTGGAGGGCAGGGGGCCCAGCAGTGTACGGCTACACCTTC; CDR3aa: CAWRAGGPAVYGYTF
v_gene: TRBV2; abundance: -; d_gene: TRBD1; j_gene: TRBJ1-6; CDR3nt: TGTGCCAGCAGTCGGGACAGCCTGTATAATTCACCCCTCCACTTT; CDR3aa: CASSRDSLYNSPLHF
v_gene: TRBV20-1; abundance: -; d_gene: -; j_gene: TRBJ2-1; CDR3nt: TGCAGTGCTAATGACGGGAGCTACAATGAGCAGTTCTTC; CDR3aa: CSANDGSYNEQFF
v_gene: TRBV5-1; abundance: -; d_gene: -; j_gene: TRBJ2-1; CDR3nt: TGCGCCAGCAGCTTGGCTCTACAGTGGGACAATGAGCAGTTCTTC; CDR3aa: CASSLALQWDNEQFF
v_gene: TRBV5-1; abundance: few; d_gene: TRBD2; j_gene: TRBJ2-2; CDR3nt: TGCGCCAGCAGCGCAACCGGGACTAGGGGGGCCGGGGAGCTGTTTTTT; CDR3aa: CASSATGTRGAGELFF
v_gene: TRBV3-1/TRBV3-2; abundance: -; d_gene: -; j_gene: TRBJ2-1; CDR3nt: TGTGCCAGCAGCCAAGATCCCAGTAAGAACAATGAGCAGTTCTTC; CDR3aa: CASSQDPSKNNEQFF
v_gene: TRBV9; abundance: -; d_gene: TRBD1; j_gene: TRBJ1-1; CDR3nt: TGTGCCAGCAGCGCACAGGGGGCAGGCACTGAAGCTTTCTTT; CDR3aa: CASSAQGAGTEAFF
v_gene: TRBV7-2; abundance: -; d_gene: -; j_gene: TRBJ1-5; CDR3nt: TGTGCCAGCAGCTTAGTGGGGGGGGCTAGCAATCAGCCCCAGCATTTT; CDR3aa: CASSLVGGASNQPQHF
v_gene: TRBV9; abundance: -; d_gene: TRBD2; j_gene: TRBJ2-1; CDR3nt: TGTGCCAGCAGTCGAAGCGGGGGAACCTACAATGAGCAGTTCTTC; CDR3aa: CASSRSGGTYNEQFF
v_gene: TRBV27; abundance: -; d_gene: TRBD2; j_gene: TRBJ2-1; CDR3nt: TGTGCCAGCAGTTTAGTTTCAGCGGGATCAGTTGAGCAGTTCTTC; CDR3aa: CASSLVSAGSVEQFF
v_gene: TRBV29-1; abundance: -; d_gene: TRBD2; j_gene: TRBJ2-3; CDR3nt: TGCAGCGTTGGGGGACTAAGCGGGAGTTCGGATACGCAGTATTTT; CDR3aa: CSVGGLSGSSDTQYF
v_gene: TRBV18; abundance: -; d_gene: TRBD2; j_gene: TRBJ2-3; CDR3nt: TGTGCCAGCTCACCACCAGGTTTAGCGGGAAGCGATACGCAGTATTTT; CDR3aa: CASSPPGLAGSDTQYF
v_gene: TRBV30; abundance: once; d_gene: -; j_gene: TRBJ1-3; CDR3nt: TGTGCCTGGACGGAAGGGGTCGGAAACACCATATATTTT; CDR3aa: CAWTEGVGNTIYF
v_gene: TRBV7-2; abundance: -; d_gene: TRBD1; j_gene: TRBJ1-6; CDR3nt: TGTGCCAGCAGTTACGTGGGGACAGAGAATAATTCACCCCTCCACTTT; CDR3aa: CASSYVGTENNSPLHF
v_gene: TRBV21-1; abundance: -; d_gene: -; j_gene: TRBJ2-2; CDR3nt: TGTGCCAGCGAGTGGCTAGCGGGAGGAAACACCGGGGAGCTGTTTTTT; CDR3aa: CASEWLAGGNTGELFF
v_gene: TRBV7-9; abundance: -; d_gene: TRBD1; j_gene: TRBJ2-5; CDR3nt: TGTGCCAGCAGCACTCGATGGCCTGACAGGGTTACGGAGACCCAGTACTTC; CDR3aa: CASSTRWPDRVTETQYF
v_gene: TRBV25-1; abundance: -; d_gene: TRBD1; j_gene: TRBJ2-1; CDR3nt: TGTGCCAGCAGAGCAGGGGGACCGAATGAGCAGTTCTTC; CDR3aa: CASRAGGPNEQFF
v_gene: TRBV14; abundance: -; d_gene: -; j_gene: TRBJ1-2; CDR3nt: TGTGCCAGCAGCCCCCGAGGACTCTCCCTCTATGGCTACACCTTC; CDR3aa: CASSPRGLSLYGYTF
v_gene: TRBV2; abundance: -; d_gene: TRBD2; j_gene: TRBJ2-3; CDR3nt: TGTGCCAGCAGGAGTGGACTAGCTACAGATACGCAGTATTTT; CDR3aa: CASRSGLATDTQYF
v_gene: TRBV13; abundance: -; d_gene: -; j_gene: TRBJ1-5; CDR3nt: TGTGCCAGCACCCGGAGGGGTTATCAGCCCCAGCATTTT; CDR3aa: CASTRRGYQPQHF
v_gene: TRBV12-5; abundance: -; d_gene: TRBD1; j_gene: TRBJ1-2; CDR3nt: TGTGCTAGTGGTTTGGCGGGACAGGCTAACTATGGCTACACCTTC; CDR3aa: CASGLAGQANYGYTF
v_gene: TRBV29-1; abundance: once; d_gene: TRBD1; j_gene: TRBJ1-3; CDR3nt: TGCAGCGTTGAGTCACAGGGGGCGTTATATTTT; CDR3aa: CSVESQGALYF
v_gene: TRBV28; abundance: -; d_gene: -; j_gene: TRBJ1-2; CDR3nt: TGTGCCAGCAACACTCCCGCGGAGTCCCACTATGGCTACACCTTC; CDR3aa: CASNTPAESHYGYTF
v_gene: TRBV14; abundance: -; d_gene: -; j_gene: TRBJ1-2; CDR3nt: TGTGCCAGCAGCCAAGCCGGCAGGAGCTACACCTTC; CDR3aa: CASSQAGRSYTF
v_gene: TRBV6-2/TRBV6-3; abundance: -; d_gene: -; j_gene: TRBJ2-5; CDR3nt: TGTGCCAGCAGTTACTCCGGGTATGTCGACGAGACCCAGTACTTC; CDR3aa: CASSYSGYVDETQYF
v_gene: TRBV30; abundance: -; d_gene: TRBD1; j_gene: TRBJ1-5; CDR3nt: TGTGCCTGGAGTGGGACAGGGTCTTGGAGCAATCAGCCCCAGCATTTT; CDR3aa: CAWSGTGSWSNQPQHF
v_gene: TRBV18; abundance: -; d_gene: TRBD2; j_gene: TRBJ2-5; CDR3nt: TGTGCCAGCTCACGCGAAGCCGGGACTAGCGGGAGTGTATATGGAGAGACCCAGTACTTC; CDR3aa: CASSREAGTSGSVYGETQYF
v_gene: TRBV7-9; abundance: -; d_gene: TRBD1; j_gene: TRBJ1-6; CDR3nt: TGTGCCAGCAGCTTAGGGCGACAGGGGACGGGTTCACCCCTCCACTTT; CDR3aa: CASSLGRQGTGSPLHF
v_gene: TRBV4-3; abundance: -; d_gene: -; j_gene: TRBJ1-5; CDR3nt: TGCGCCAGCAGCCCCGAATACAGGAGCAATCAGCCCCAGCATTTT; CDR3aa: CASSPEYRSNQPQHF
v_gene: TRBV7-9; abundance: -; d_gene: TRBD2; j_gene: TRBJ2-1; CDR3nt: TGTGCCAGTCGCGCTACTAGCGGGAGTGGTTCGTACAATGAGCAGTTCTTC; CDR3aa: CASRATSGSGSYNEQFF
v_gene: TRBV27; abundance: -; d_gene: -; j_gene: TRBJ1-1; CDR3nt: TGTGCCAGCAGCAAACAGAGGAACACTGAAGCTTTCTTT; CDR3aa: CASSKQRNTEAFF
v_gene: TRBV19; abundance: -; d_gene: -; j_gene: TRBJ1-1; CDR3nt: TGTGCCAGTACCTTAAATGAGGGATCGGGAGCTTTCTTT; CDR3aa: CASTLNEGSGAFF
v_gene: TRBV6-6; abundance: -; d_gene: TRBD2; j_gene: TRBJ2-3; CDR3nt: TGTGCCAGCAGTTCGACTAGCGGGAGGAATTCAGATACGCAGTATTTT; CDR3aa: CASSSTSGRNSDTQYF
v_gene: TRBV11-3; abundance: -; d_gene: -; j_gene: TRBJ2-3; CDR3nt: TGTGCCAGCAGCTTCGACAGGCTCACAGATACGCAGTATTTT; CDR3aa: CASSFDRLTDTQYF
v_gene: TRBV19; abundance: -; d_gene: TRBD1; j_gene: TRBJ1-1; CDR3nt: TGTGCCAGTAGTATAGATCCATTCCGGGACAGCCCCTTCATGAACACTGAAGCTTTCTTT; CDR3aa: CASSIDPFRDSPFMNTEAFF
v_gene: TRBV14; abundance: -; d_gene: -; j_gene: TRBJ1-1; CDR3nt: TGTGCCAGCAGCCCCCAAGAGGGGACTAACACTGAAGCTTTCTTT; CDR3aa: CASSPQEGTNTEAFF